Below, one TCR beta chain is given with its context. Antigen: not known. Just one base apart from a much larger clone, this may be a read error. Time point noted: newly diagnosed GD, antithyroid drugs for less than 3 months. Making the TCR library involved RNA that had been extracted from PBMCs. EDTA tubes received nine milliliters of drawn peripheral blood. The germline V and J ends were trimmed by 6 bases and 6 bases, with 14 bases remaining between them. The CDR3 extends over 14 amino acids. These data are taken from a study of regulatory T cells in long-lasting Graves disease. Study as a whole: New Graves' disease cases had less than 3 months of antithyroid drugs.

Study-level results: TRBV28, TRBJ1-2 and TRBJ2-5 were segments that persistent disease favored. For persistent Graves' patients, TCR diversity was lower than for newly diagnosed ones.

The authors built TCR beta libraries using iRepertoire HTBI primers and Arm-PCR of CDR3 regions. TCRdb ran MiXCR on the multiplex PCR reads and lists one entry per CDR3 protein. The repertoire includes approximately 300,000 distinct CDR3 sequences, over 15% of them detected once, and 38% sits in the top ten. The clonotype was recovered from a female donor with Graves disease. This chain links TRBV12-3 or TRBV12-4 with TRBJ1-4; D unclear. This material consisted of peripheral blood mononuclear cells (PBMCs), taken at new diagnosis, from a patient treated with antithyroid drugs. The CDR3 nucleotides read TGTGCCAGCAGCGACCGGGCAAGGTATGAAAAACTGTTTTTT. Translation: CASSDRARYEKLFF.